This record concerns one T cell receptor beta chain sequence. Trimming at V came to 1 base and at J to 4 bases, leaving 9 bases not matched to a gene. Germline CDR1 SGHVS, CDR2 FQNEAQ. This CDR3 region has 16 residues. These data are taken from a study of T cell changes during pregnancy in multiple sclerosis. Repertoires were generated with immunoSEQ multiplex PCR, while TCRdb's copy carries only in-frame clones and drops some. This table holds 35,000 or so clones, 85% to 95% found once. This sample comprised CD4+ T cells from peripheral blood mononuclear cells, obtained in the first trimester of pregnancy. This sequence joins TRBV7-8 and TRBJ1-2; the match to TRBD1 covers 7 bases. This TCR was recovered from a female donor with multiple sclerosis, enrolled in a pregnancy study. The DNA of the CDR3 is TGTGCCAGCAGCTTAGTGGCAGGGGGGTATTCCTATGGCTACACCTTC. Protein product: CASSLVAGGYSYGYTF.